This T cell receptor beta chain was documented in a study of PD-1 blockade in classical Hodgkin lymphoma. About the research overall: Patients were administered nivolumab (3 mg/kg intravenously) every 2 weeks. Findings of the study overall: Reports described newly diagnosed patients as having lower baseline TCR diversity than healthy donors. There remain no defined causes for the repertoire differences, which possibly reflect disease activity or prior therapy. In CD4+ cells, TCR diversity went up significantly by C4D1, but in CD8+ cells it did not.

A note on this clone: Its antigen is unknown.

Assay: immunoSEQ multiplex PCR; the TCRdb copy retains only in-frame clones and omits some. The repertoire holds 75,000 to 100,000 clones, with roughly 76% as singletons. There was relapse after autologous stem cell transplantation in every patient, and there was variation in brentuximab vedotin exposure. Trimming shortened V by 1 base and J by 2 bases, and 15 bases separated the two germline ends. This CDR3 has 16 residues. The germline CDR1 and CDR2 sequences are SGHTA and FQGNSA. This TCR was recovered from a human donor with classical Hodgkin lymphoma. The source was peripheral blood mononuclear cells (PBMCs), collected before the second cycle of nivolumab. The chain couples TRBV7-2 to TRBJ2-7; possible D gene TRBD2, 6 bases. This CDR3 reads CASSLGPGLTTYEQYF. In DNA, the CDR3 is TGTGCCAGCAGCTTAGGGCCGGGACTTACCACCTACGAGCAGTACTTC.